This T cell receptor beta chain was documented in a study of T-cell memory formation after mild COVID-19. Each CDR3 protein gets one entry after TCRdb re-called the 5' RACE reads with MiXCR. The data show around 200,000 distinct CDR3 sequences, about 18% seen once. V was trimmed by 5 bases and J by 4 bases, leaving 11 bases between them. This CDR3 region has 13 residues. Germline V gene data show CDR1 as SGHTA and CDR2 as FQGNSA. This clonotype was picked up many times. Its antigen is undetermined. Whole-study results and caveats: Among clones contracting day 15 to 85, CD4/CD8 was balanced, whereas later expanders leaned CD4+.

Sequenced: PBMCs or a T cell subset sorted from them (not recorded which). The V gene is TRBV7-2, the J gene TRBJ1-1, with D perhaps TRBD1 (6 bases). The source is a man aged 18 to 35 who had mild COVID-19 (a few samples of this study predate the infection). Cell type and time point are not known. CDR3 residues: CASSRQQGTEAFF. For the CDR3, the DNA is TGTGCCAGCAGCAGACAACAGGGCACTGAAGCTTTCTTT.